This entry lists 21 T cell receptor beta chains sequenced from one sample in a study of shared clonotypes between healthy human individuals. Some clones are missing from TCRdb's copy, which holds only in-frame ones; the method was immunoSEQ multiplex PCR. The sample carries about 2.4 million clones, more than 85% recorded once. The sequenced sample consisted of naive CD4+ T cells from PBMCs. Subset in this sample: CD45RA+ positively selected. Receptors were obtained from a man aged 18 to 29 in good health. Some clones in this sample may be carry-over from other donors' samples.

The CDR3 DNA reads as TGTGCCTGGAGGGGAGCGGGAGGCTACTACGAGCAGTACTTC. Its translation: CAWRGAGGYYEQYF. The chain employs TRBV30 and TRBJ2-7; 9 bases map to TRBD2. V lost 3 bases and J lost 3; bases outside the gene matches: 6. This CDR3 has 14 residues. CDR1 GTSNPN and CDR2 SVGIG come from the germline V gene (reference sequence).

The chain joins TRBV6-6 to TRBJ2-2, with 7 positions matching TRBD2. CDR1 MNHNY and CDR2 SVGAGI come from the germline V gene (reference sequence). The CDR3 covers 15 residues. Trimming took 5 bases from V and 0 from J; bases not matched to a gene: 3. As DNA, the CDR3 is TGTGCCAGCAGTATGGGGGGGTCGAACACCGGGGAGCTGTTTTTT. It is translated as CASSMGGSNTGELFF.

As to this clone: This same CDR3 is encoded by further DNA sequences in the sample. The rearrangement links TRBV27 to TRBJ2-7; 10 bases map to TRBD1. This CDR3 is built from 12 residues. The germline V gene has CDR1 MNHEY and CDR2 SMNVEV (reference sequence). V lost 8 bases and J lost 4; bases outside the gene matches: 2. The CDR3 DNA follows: TGTGCCAGCTCGGGACAGGGGTACGAGCAGTACTTC. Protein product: CASSGQGYEQYF.

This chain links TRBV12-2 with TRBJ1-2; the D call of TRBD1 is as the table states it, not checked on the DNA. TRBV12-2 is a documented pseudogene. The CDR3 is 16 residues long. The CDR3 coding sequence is TGTGCAAGTCGCTCCTCCGGGACAGAGGTTTACTATGGCTACACCTTC. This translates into CASRSSGTEVYYGYTF.

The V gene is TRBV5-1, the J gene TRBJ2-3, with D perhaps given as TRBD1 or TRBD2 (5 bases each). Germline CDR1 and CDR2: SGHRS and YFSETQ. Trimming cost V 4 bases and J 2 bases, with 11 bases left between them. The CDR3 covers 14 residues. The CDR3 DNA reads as TGCGCCAGCAGCCGGGGCCGGAACACAGATACGCAGTATTTT. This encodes CASSRGRNTDTQYF.

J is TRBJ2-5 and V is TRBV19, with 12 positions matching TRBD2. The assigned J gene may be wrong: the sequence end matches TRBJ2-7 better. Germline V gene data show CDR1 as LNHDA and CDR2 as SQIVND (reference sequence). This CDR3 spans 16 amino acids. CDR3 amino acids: CASAPGLAGFSYEQYF. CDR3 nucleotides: TGTGCCAGTGCCCCAGGACTAGCGGGATTTTCCTACGAGCAGTACTTC.

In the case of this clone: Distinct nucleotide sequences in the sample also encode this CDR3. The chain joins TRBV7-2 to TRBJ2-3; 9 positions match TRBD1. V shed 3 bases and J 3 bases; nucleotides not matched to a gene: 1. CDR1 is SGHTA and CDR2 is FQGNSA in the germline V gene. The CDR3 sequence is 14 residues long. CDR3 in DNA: TGTGCCAGCAGCTTGGGACAGGGAACAGATACGCAGTATTTT. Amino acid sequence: CASSLGQGTDTQYF.

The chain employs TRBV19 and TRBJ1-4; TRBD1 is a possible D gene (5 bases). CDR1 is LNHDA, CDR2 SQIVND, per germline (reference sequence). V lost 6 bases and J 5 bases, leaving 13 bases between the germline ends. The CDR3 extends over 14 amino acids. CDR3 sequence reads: CASRSLDTNEKLFF. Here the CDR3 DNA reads TGTGCCAGTAGAAGTCTGGACACGAATGAAAAACTGTTTTTT.

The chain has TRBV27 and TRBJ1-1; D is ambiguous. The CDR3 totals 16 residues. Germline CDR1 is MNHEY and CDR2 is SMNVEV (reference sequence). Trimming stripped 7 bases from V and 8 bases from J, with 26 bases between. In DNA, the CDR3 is TGTGCCAGCAACCAAAAGCCCTACAACACTCATACCGAAGCTTTCTTT. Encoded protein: CASNQKPYNTHTEAFF.

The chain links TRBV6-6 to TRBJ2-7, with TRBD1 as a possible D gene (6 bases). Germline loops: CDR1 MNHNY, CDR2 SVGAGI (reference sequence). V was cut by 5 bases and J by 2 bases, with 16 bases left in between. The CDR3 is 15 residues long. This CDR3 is CASSTTGTSTYEQYF. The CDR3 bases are TGTGCCAGCAGTACCACCGGGACATCGACCTACGAGCAGTACTTC.

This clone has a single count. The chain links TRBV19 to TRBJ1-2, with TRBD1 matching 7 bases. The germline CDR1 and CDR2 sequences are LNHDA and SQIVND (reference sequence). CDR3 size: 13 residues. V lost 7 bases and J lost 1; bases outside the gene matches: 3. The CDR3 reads CASNRDSNYGYTF. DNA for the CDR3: TGTGCCAGTAATCGGGACAGTAACTATGGCTACACCTTC.

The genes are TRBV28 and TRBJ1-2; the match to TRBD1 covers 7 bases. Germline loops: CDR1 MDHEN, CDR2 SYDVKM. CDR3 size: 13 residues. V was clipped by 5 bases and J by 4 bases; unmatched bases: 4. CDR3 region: CASSGDSLYGYTF. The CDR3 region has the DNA TGTGCCAGCAGTGGGGACAGCCTCTATGGCTACACCTTC.

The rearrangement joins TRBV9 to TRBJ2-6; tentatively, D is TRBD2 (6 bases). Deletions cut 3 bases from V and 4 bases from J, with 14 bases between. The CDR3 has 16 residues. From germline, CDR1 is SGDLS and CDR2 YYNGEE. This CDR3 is CASSGGLASGANVLTF. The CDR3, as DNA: TGTGCCAGCAGCGGCGGGCTAGCGTCCGGGGCCAACGTCCTGACTTTC.

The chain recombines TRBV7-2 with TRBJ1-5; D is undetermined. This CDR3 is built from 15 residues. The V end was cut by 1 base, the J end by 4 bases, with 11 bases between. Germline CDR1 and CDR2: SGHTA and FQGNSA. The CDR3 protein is CASSLGAQRNQPQHF. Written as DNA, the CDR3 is TGTGCCAGCAGCTTAGGGGCACAGAGAAATCAGCCCCAGCATTTT.

The DNA for the CDR3 is TGTGCCAGCACTTTCCCCGGGCCTGGACGTCGTCAGCCCCAGCATTTT. Translation: CASTFPGPGRRQPQHF. This chain connects TRBV28 to TRBJ1-5; no clear D gene. The ends were cut back, 7 bases at V and 6 bases at J, with 22 bases in the middle. CDR1 MDHEN and CDR2 SYDVKM come from the germline V gene. The CDR3 totals 16 residues.

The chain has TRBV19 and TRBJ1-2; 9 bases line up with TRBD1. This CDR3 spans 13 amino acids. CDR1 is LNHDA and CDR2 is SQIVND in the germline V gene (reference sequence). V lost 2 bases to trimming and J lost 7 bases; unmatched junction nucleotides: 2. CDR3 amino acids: CASSITGGFGYTF. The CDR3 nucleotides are TGTGCCAGTAGTATAACAGGGGGCTTTGGCTACACCTTC.

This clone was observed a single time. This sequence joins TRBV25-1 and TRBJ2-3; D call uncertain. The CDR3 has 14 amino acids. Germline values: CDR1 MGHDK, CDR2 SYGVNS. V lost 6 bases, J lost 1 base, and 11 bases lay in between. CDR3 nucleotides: TGTGCCAGCAGCGCTATGCAGGGCACAGATACGCAGTATTTT. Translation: CASSAMQGTDTQYF.

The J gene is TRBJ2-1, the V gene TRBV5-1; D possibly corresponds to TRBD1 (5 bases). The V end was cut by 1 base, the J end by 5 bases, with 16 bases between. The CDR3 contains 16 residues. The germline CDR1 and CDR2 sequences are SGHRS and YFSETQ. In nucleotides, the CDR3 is TGCGCCAGCAGCTTGATGGGGCGGAAGCTGAACAATGAGCAGTTCTTC. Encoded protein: CASSLMGRKLNNEQFF.

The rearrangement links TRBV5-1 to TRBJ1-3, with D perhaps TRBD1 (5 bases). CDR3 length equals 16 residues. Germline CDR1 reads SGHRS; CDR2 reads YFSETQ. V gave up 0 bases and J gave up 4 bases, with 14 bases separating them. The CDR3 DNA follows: TGCGCCAGCAGCTTGGTGGGGACGCTGGGGGGAAACACCATATATTTT. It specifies CASSLVGTLGGNTIYF. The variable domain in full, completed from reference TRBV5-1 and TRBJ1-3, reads KAGVTQTPRYLIKTRGQQVTLSCSPISGHRSVSWYQQTPGQGLQFLFEYFSETQRNKGNFPGRFSGRQFSNSRSEMNVSTLELGDSALYLCASSLVGTLGGNTIYFGEGSWLTVV.

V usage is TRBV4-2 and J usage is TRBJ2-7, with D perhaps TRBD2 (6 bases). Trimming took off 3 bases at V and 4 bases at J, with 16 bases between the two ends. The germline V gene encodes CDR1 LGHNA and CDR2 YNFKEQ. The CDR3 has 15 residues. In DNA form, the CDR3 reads TGTGCCAGCAGCCAGGTGGAGCGGGCAGTTTACGAGCAGTACTTC. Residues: CASSQVERAVYEQYF.

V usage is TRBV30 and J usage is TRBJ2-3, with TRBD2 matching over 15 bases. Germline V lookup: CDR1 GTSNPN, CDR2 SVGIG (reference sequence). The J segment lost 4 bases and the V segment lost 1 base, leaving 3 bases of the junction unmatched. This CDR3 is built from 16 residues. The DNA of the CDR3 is TGTGCCTGGAGTGAGGGGACTAGCGGGAGGTCAGATACGCAGTATTTT. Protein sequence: CAWSEGTSGRSDTQYF.